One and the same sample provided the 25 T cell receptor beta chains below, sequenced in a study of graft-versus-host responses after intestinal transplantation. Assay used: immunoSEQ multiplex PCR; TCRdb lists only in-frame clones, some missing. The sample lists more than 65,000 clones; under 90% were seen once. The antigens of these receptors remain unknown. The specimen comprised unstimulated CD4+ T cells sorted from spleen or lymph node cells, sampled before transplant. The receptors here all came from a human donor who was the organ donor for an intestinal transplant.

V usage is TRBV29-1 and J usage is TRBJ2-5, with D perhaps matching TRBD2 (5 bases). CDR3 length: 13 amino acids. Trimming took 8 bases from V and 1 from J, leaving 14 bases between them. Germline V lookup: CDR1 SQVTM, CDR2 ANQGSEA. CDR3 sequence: CSHEGAFQETQYF. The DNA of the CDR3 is TGCAGCCATGAGGGTGCCTTCCAAGAGACCCAGTACTTC.

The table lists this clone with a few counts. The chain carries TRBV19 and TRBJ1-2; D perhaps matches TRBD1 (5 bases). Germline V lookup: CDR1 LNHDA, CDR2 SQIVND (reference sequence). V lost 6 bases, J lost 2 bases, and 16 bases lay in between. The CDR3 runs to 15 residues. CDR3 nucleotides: TGTGCCAGTAGGCCGGGAGCCGGGGACAACTATGGCTACACCTTC. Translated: CASRPGAGDNYGYTF. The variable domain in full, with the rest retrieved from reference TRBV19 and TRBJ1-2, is DGGITQSPKYLFRKEGQNVTLSCEQNLNHDAMYWYRQDPGQGLRLIYYSQIVNDFQKGDIAEGYSVSREKKESFPLTVTSAQKNPTAFYLCASRPGAGDNYGYTFGSGTRLTVV.

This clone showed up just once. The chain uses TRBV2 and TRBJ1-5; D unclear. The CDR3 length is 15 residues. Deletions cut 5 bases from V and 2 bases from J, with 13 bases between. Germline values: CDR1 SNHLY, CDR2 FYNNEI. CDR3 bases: TGTGCCAGCAGTCTTACATTGGGCGGCAATCAGCCCCAGCATTTT. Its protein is CASSLTLGGNQPQHF.

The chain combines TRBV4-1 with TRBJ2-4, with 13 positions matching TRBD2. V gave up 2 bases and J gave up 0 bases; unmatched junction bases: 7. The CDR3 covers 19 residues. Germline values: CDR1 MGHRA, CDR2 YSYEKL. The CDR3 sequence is CASSQTLAGGQGAKNIQYF. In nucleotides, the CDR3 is TGCGCCAGCAGCCAAACACTAGCGGGGGGGCAGGGAGCCAAAAACATTCAGTACTTC.

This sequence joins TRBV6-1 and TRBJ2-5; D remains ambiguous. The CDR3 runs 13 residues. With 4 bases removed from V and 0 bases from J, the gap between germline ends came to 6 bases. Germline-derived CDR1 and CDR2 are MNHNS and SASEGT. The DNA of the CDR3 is TGTGCCAGCAGTGTACGGTACCAAGAGACCCAGTACTTC. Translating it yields CASSVRYQETQYF.

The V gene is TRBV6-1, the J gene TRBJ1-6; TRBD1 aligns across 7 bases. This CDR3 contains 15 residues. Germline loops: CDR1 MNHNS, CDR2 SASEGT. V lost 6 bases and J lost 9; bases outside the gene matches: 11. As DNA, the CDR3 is TGTGCCAGCAGACCTGGACAGGAGTTAGGTTCACCCCTCCACTTT. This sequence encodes CASRPGQELGSPLHF.

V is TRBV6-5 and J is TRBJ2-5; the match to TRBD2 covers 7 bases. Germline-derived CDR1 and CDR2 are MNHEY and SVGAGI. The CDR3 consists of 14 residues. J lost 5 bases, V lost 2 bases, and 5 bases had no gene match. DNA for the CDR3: TGTGCCAGCAGTTACAAGCGGGGAAGGGAGACCCAGTACTTC. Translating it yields CASSYKRGRETQYF.

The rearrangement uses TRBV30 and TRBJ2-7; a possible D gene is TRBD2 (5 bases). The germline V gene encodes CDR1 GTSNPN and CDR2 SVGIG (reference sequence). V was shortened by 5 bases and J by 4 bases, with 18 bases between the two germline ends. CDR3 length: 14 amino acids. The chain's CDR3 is CAWSQGGGRYEQYV. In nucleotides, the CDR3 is TGTGCCTGGTCCCAAGGAGGAGGAAGGTACGAGCAGTACGTC.

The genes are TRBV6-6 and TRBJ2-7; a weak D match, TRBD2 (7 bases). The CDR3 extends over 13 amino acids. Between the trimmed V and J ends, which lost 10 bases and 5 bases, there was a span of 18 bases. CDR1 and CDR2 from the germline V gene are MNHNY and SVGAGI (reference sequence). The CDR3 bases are TGTGCCACCAAGGGGGGGTCGGGTAACGAGCAGTACGTC. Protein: CATKGGSGNEQYV.

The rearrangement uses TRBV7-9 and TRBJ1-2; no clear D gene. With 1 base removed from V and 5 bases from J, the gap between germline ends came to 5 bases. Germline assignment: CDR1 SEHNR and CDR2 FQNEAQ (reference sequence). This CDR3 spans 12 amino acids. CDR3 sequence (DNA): TGTGCCAGCAGCTTAGACAGTTATGGCTACACCTTC. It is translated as CASSLDSYGYTF.

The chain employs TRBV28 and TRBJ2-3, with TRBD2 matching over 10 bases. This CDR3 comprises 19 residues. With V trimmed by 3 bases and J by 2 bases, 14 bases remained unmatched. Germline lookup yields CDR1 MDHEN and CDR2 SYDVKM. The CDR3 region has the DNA TGTGCCAGCAGTTTCAAAATAGGGGGTACTAGCGGGGTCACAGATACGCAGTATTTT. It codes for CASSFKIGGTSGVTDTQYF.

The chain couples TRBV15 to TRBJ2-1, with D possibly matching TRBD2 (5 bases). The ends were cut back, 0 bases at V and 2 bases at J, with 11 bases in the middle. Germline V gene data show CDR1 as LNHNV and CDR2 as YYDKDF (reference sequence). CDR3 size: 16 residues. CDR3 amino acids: CATSRELEDPYNEQFF. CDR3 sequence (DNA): TGTGCCACCAGCAGAGAACTGGAGGACCCCTACAATGAGCAGTTCTTC.

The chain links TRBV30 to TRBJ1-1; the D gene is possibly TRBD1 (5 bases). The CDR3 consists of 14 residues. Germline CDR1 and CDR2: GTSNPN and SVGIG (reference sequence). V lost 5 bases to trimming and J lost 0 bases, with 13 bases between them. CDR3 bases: TGTGCCTGGCGGTGGGGCCCCCTGAACACTGAAGCTTTCTTT. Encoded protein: CAWRWGPLNTEAFF.

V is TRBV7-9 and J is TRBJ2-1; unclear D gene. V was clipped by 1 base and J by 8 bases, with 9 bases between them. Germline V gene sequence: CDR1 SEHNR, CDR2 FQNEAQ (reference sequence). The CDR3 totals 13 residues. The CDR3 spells CASSLDTGYEQFF. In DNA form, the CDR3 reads TGTGCCAGCAGCTTAGATACTGGTTATGAGCAGTTCTTC.

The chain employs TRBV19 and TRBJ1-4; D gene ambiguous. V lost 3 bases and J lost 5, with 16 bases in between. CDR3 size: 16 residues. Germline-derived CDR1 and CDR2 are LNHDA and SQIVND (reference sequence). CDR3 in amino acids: CASSIARGLGNEKLFF. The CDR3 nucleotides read TGTGCCAGTAGTATCGCCAGAGGCCTAGGAAATGAAAAACTGTTTTTT.

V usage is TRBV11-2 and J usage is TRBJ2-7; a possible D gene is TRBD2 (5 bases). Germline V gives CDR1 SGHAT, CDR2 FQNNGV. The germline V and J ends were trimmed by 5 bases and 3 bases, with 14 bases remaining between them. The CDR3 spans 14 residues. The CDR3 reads CASSKRGYIYEQYV. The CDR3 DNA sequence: TGTGCCAGCAGCAAGAGAGGGTACATCTACGAGCAGTACGTC.

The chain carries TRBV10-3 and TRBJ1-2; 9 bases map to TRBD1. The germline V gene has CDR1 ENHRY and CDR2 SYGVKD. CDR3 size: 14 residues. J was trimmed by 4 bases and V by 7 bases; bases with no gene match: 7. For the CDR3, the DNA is TGTGCCATCACCGGGACAGGGAAGGGCTATGGCTACACCTTC. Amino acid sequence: CAITGTGKGYGYTF.

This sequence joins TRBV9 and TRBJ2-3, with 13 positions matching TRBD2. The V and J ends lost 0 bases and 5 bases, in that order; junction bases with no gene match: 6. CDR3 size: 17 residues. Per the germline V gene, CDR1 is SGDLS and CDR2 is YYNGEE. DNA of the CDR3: TGTGCCAGCAGCGTAGCAACTAGCGGGGGGGGTCAAGATACGCAGTATTTT. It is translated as CASSVATSGGGQDTQYF.

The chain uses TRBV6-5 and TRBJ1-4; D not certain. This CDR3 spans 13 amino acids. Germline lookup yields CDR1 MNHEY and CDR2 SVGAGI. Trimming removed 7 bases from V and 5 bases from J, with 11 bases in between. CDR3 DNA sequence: TGTGCCAGCACCGGCGGAAAGAATGAAAAACTGTTTTTT. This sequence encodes CASTGGKNEKLFF.

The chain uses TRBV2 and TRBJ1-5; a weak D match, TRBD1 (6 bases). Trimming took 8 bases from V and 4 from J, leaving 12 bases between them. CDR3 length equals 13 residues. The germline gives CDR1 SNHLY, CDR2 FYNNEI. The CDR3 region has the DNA TGTGCCAGCTCAGGACAGATTAATCAGCCCCAGCATTTT. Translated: CASSGQINQPQHF.

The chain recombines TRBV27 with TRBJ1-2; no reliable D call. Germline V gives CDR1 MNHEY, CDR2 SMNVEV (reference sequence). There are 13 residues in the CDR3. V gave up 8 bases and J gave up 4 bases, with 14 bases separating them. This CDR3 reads CASGLGRGYGYTF. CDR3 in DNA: TGTGCCAGCGGATTAGGACGGGGCTATGGCTACACCTTC.

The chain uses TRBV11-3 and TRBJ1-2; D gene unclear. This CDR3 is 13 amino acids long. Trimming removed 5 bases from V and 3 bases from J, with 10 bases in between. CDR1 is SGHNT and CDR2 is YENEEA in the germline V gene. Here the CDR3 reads CASSVGADYGYTF. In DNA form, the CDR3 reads TGTGCCAGCAGCGTAGGAGCGGACTATGGCTACACCTTC. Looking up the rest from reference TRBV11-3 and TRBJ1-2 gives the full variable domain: EAGVVQSPRYKIIEKKQPVAFWCNPISGHNTLYWYLQNLGQGPELLIRYENEEAVDDSQLPKDRFSAERLKGVDSTLKIQPAELGDSAVYLCASSVGADYGYTFGSGTRLTVV.

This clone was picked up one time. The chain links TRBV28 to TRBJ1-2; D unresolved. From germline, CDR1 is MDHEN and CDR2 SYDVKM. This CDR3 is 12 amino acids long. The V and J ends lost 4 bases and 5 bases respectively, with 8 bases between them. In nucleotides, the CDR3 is TGTGCCAGCAGTTGGGGAGTTTATGGCTACACCTTC. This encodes CASSWGVYGYTF.

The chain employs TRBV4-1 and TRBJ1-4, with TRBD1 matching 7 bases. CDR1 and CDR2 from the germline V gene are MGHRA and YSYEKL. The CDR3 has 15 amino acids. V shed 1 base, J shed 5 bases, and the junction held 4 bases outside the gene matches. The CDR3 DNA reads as TGCGCCAGCAGCCAAGTCACAGGGGCAAATGAAAAACTGTTTTTT. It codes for CASSQVTGANEKLFF.

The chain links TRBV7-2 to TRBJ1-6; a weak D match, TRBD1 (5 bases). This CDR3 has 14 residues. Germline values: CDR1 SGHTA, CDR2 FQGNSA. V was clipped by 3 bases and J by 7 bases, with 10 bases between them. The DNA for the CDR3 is TGTGCCAGCAGCTTCGTGGGGGGGAATTCACCCCTCCACTTT. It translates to CASSFVGGNSPLHF.